This TCR beta chain was captured by sequencing in a study of cytomegalovirus exposure and HLA in healthy donors. PCR used 60 Vbeta primers and 13 Jbeta primers. TCRdb's table, derived via immunoSEQ multiplex PCR, lists solely in-frame clones and lacks some. The sample contains 130,000 to 150,000 clones, 60% to 80% of which appear only once. This clone was counted a single time. The TCR sequence derives from a male donor in good health and CMV-seronegative. Material for sequencing was PBMCs.

The CDR3 sequence: CASSSPQALLYEQYF. The CDR3 nucleotides read TGTGCCAGCAGTTCCCCCCAGGCTCTCCTATACGAGCAGTACTTC. The chain links TRBV6-8 to TRBJ2-5; D remains ambiguous. The end of the DNA is better explained by TRBJ2-7, so the J call may be wrong. CDR3 length: 15 residues. Germline V CDR1 and CDR2: MNHGY, SAAAGT.